This paragraph covers one TCR beta chain sequence. Its specificity is not known. This CDR3 has 17 amino acids. Germline lookup yields CDR1 ENHRY and CDR2 SYGVKD. V lost 2 bases to trimming and J lost 7 bases; unmatched junction nucleotides: 9. This sample was taken from a study of OX40 agonist ivuxolimab in advanced cancers. Study-wide context: Ivuxolimab, an agonistic anti-OX40 (CD134) antibody, was given to patients.

The study sampled blood at baseline, cycle 4 day 1, and cycle 7 day 1. Findings of the study overall: At doses 0.1 to 3.0 mg/kg, CD4+ and CD8+ clones expanded. Expanded clones were, on average, more numerous among CD8+ T cells than CD4+.

Generated by immunoSEQ multiplex PCR, the TCRdb table keeps only in-frame clones and is missing some. The data contain 70,000 or so clones, 90% of them singletons. This specimen was CD4+ or CD8+ T cells sorted from blood, taken in a trial of the OX40 agonist ivuxolimab. The origin of this receptor is an adult with an advanced solid tumor such as melanoma, head and neck, liver or kidney cancer. The chain links TRBV10-3 to TRBJ2-1; TRBD2 matches 12 bases. The CDR3 DNA reads TGTGCCATCAGTGAGGTGACTAGCGGGAGCCCTAGGAATGAGCAGTTCTTC. Protein: CAISEVTSGSPRNEQFF.